The 23 T cell receptor beta chains in this list originate from one sample, sequenced in a study of T cell responses to AZD1222 COVID-19 vaccine. The assay was immunoSEQ multiplex PCR, and TCRdb's table has in-frame clones only and misses some. The table has some 140,000 clones, about 90% seen once; the top ten hold roughly 6%. Sequenced material: peripheral blood, taken on day 0 of AZD1222 vaccination. These receptors were collected from an adult in good health.

This chain uses TRBV2 with TRBJ1-2, with a possible D match to TRBD1 (6 bases). Looked up from germline, CDR1 is SNHLY and CDR2 is FYNNEI. Trimming removed 1 base at V and 7 bases at J, with 13 bases between. The CDR3 has 14 amino acids. CDR3 sequence (DNA): TGTGCCAGCAGTGAAGACAGGGCGGTCTCTGGCTACACCTTC. Translation: CASSEDRAVSGYTF.

This chain joins TRBV21-1 and TRBJ1-1. TRBV21-1 has pseudogene status. This CDR3 is built from 14 residues. The CDR3 bases are TGTGCCAGCAGCAAATTGGGGGAGAACACTGAAGCTTTCTTT. It codes for CASSKLGENTEAFF.

This clone came up a few times. The chain is built from TRBV30 and TRBJ1-5, with D unresolved. V gave up 3 bases and J gave up 0 bases, with 6 bases separating them. The CDR3 has 13 residues. Germline CDR1 and CDR2: GTSNPN and SVGIG (reference sequence). CDR3 region: CAWSEYSNQPQHF. CDR3 nucleotide sequence: TGTGCCTGGAGCGAATATAGCAATCAGCCCCAGCATTTT. Full variable domain (missing parts from reference TRBV30 and TRBJ1-5): SQTIHQWPATLVQPVGSPLSLECTVEGTSNPNLYWYRQAAGRGLQLLFYSVGIGQISSEVPQNLSASRPQDRQFILSSKKLLLSDSGFYLCAWSEYSNQPQHFGDGTRLSIL.

The chain employs TRBV24-1 and TRBJ2-5; weak D call: TRBD2 (5 bases). The CDR3 totals 13 residues. The V and J ends lost 4 bases and 2 bases respectively, with 7 bases between them. The germline gives CDR1 KGHDR, CDR2 SFDVKD. CDR3 protein: CATSDPGQETQYF. CDR3 bases: TGTGCCACCAGTGACCCGGGGCAAGAGACCCAGTACTTC.

This sequence joins TRBV29-1 and TRBJ2-3, with 8 bases that match TRBD2. This CDR3 spans 14 amino acids. J was trimmed by 5 bases and V by 0 bases; bases with no gene match: 4. Looked up from germline, CDR1 is SQVTM and CDR2 is ANQGSEA. CDR3 region: CSVEEREAVDTQYF. The DNA of the CDR3 is TGCAGCGTTGAAGAGCGGGAGGCTGTAGATACGCAGTATTTT.

In its sample, this clone was seen a few times. An end of the junction does not agree with germline; a read error may underlie this. The genes are TRBV6-2 or TRBV6-3 and TRBJ1-5; perhaps TRBD1 as D (5 bases). This CDR3 is 19 amino acids long. Germline CDR1 reads MNHEY; CDR2 reads SVGEGT. The CDR3 DNA is TGTGCCAGCAGTGACTCCCCAAGGGGTCCGGGATTCATTCCTCAGCCCCAGCATTTT. Translating gives CASSDSPRGPGFIPQPQHF.

The chain uses TRBV5-6 and TRBJ1-3; 10 bases fit TRBD1. Germline CDR1 is SGHDT and CDR2 is YYEEEE. CDR3 size: 18 residues. Losses at the gene ends were 0 bases for V and 1 base for J; bases not matched to a gene: 7. CDR3 in DNA: TGTGCCAGCAGCTTGGCTTATGGGACAGGGGATTCTGGAAACACCATATATTTT. Translation gives CASSLAYGTGDSGNTIYF.

The J gene is TRBJ2-3, the V gene TRBV7-3; D might be TRBD2 (6 bases). The V gene's germline CDR1 is SGHTA and CDR2 FQGTGA. Trimming removed 2 bases from V and 4 bases from J, with 13 bases in between. This CDR3 is built from 15 residues. DNA of the CDR3: TGTGCCAGCAGCTTATCGCGTCGGGAGTCAGATACGCAGTATTTT. Translating it yields CASSLSRRESDTQYF. Together with reference TRBV7-3 and TRBJ2-3, the CDR3 gives the full variable domain: GAGVSQTPSNKVTEKGKYVELRCDPISGHTALYWYRQSLGQGPEFLIYFQGTGAADDSGLPNDRFFAVRPEGSVSTLKIQRTERGDSAVYLCASSLSRRESDTQYFGPGTRLTVL.

The V and J genes are TRBV5-4 and TRBJ2-2; TRBD2 matches at 14 bases. CDR3 length: 17 residues. CDR1 and CDR2 (germline): SGHNT, YYREEE (reference sequence). After removal of 4 bases from V and 5 bases from J, the junction contained 7 bases not matched to a gene. CDR3 amino acids: CASSNLGLAGATGELFF. The DNA of the CDR3 is TGTGCCAGCAGCAACTTGGGACTAGCGGGAGCAACCGGGGAGCTGTTTTTT.

CDR3 in amino acids: CASSPRGDLEQFF. The CDR3 DNA sequence: TGCGCCAGCAGCCCACGAGGGGACTTGGAGCAGTTCTTC. V gene TRBV5-1 combines with J gene TRBJ2-1, with D possibly TRBD2 on 6 matching bases. Trimming took off 4 bases at V and 10 bases at J, with 15 bases between the two ends. Germline CDR1 is SGHRS and CDR2 is YFSETQ. The CDR3 consists of 13 residues.

Concerning this clone: Different DNA sequences within this sample yield the same CDR3. V and J are TRBV27 and TRBJ1-1; no clear D gene. CDR1 is MNHEY, CDR2 SMNVEV, per germline (reference sequence). The CDR3 spans 13 residues. Deletions cut 2 bases from V and 4 bases from J, with 8 bases between. As DNA, the CDR3 is TGTGCCAGCAGTTTAGTATTAGGCACTGAAGCTTTCTTT. Its protein is CASSLVLGTEAFF.

V usage is TRBV6-6 and J usage is TRBJ1-1, with TRBD1 as a possible D gene (6 bases). CDR1 MNHNY and CDR2 SVGAGI come from the germline V gene (reference sequence). This CDR3 spans 14 amino acids. Trimming took off 5 bases at V and 6 bases at J, with 16 bases between the two ends. CDR3 sequence reads: CASSLQGFSPEAFF. The CDR3 nucleotides are TGTGCCAGCAGTCTACAGGGTTTTAGTCCTGAAGCTTTCTTT.

The chain couples TRBV28 to TRBJ2-1; D remains ambiguous. Germline lookup yields CDR1 MDHEN and CDR2 SYDVKM. V lost 2 bases and J 7 bases, leaving 9 bases between the germline ends. CDR3 length equals 13 residues. Here the CDR3 reads CASSLSRTNEQFF. The CDR3 DNA reads TGTGCCAGCAGTTTAAGCCGTACAAATGAGCAGTTCTTC.

This clone was observed a handful of times. V gene TRBV4-3 combines with J gene TRBJ1-5, with D tentatively TRBD1 (6 bases). V lost 0 bases, J lost 2 bases, and 11 bases lay in between. Germline CDR1 reads LGHNA; CDR2 reads YSLEER. CDR3 size: 16 residues. CDR3 coding DNA: TGCGCCAGCAGCCAAGAGTCAGGGGCCGGCAATCAGCCCCAGCATTTT. The encoded protein is CASSQESGAGNQPQHF.

This chain connects TRBV3-1 (or the pseudogene TRBV3-2) to TRBJ1-1; no firm D call. Germline values: CDR1 LGHDT, CDR2 YNNKEL (reference sequence). The CDR3 consists of 16 residues. Trimming stripped 4 bases from V and 0 bases from J, with 15 bases between. The CDR3 here is CASSPRERRLNTEAFF. CDR3 nucleotides: TGTGCCAGCAGCCCTAGAGAAAGGCGGTTGAACACTGAAGCTTTCTTT.

The chain couples TRBV10-3 to TRBJ1-5, with TRBD1 matching 9 bases. Germline CDR1 is ENHRY and CDR2 is SYGVKD. This CDR3 comprises 15 residues. V trimming: 5 bases; J trimming: 6 bases; junction bases outside the gene matches: 8. CDR3: CAISRTGDGSQPQHF. The CDR3 coding sequence is TGTGCCATCAGTAGGACAGGGGACGGTAGTCAGCCCCAGCATTTT.

CDR3 DNA: TGCGCCAGCAGCCCCGACCTAGAGACCGGGGAGCTGTTTTTT. As protein: CASSPDLETGELFF. The chain is built from TRBV4-3 and TRBJ2-2, with no clear D. The CDR3 contains 14 residues. Germline lookup yields CDR1 LGHNA and CDR2 YSLEER. V was shortened by 4 bases and J by 5 bases, with 11 bases between the two germline ends.

The CDR3 is CASSVGSGDEQFF. The CDR3 nucleotides read TGCGCCAGCAGCGTGGGATCTGGGGATGAGCAGTTCTTC. The chain links TRBV5-1 to TRBJ2-1, with D unresolved. This CDR3 has 13 residues. Trimming stripped 4 bases from V and 8 bases from J, with 13 bases between. Germline CDR1 SGHRS, CDR2 YFSETQ.

This clone was observed a few times. CDR3 loop: CASSWGLAGGDRNEQFF. The CDR3 region has the DNA TGTGCCAGCAGCTGGGGGCTAGCGGGAGGGGATCGCAATGAGCAGTTCTTC. The rearrangement joins TRBV5-6 to TRBJ2-1; 12 bases are shared with TRBD2. Looked up from germline, CDR1 is SGHDT and CDR2 is YYEEEE. Trimming cost V 3 bases and J 6 bases; bases outside gene matches: 10. The CDR3 runs to 17 residues.

The chain recombines TRBV6-6 with TRBJ2-1; the match to TRBD2 covers 12 bases. The V segment lost 9 bases and the J segment 7 bases; nucleotides outside the gene matches: 10. CDR3 size: 15 residues. Germline CDR1 reads MNHNY; CDR2 reads SVGAGI (reference sequence). This CDR3 reads CASYSSGRALNEQFF. DNA for the CDR3: TGTGCCAGTTACTCTAGCGGGAGGGCCTTAAATGAGCAGTTCTTC.

The chain has TRBV6-2 or TRBV6-3 and TRBJ2-3, with 8 bases matching TRBD1. This CDR3 has 18 residues. Germline trimming cut 2 bases from V and 0 bases from J; bases unmatched to any gene: 10. Germline V gives CDR1 MNHEY, CDR2 SVGEGT. In DNA form, the CDR3 reads TGTGCCAGCAGTTACGGGACGGGGACAGGCCTTAGCACAGATACGCAGTATTTT. It translates to CASSYGTGTGLSTDTQYF.

The CDR3 sequence is CASSELGVQNHNLEKLFF. CDR3 nucleotide sequence: TGTGCCAGCAGTGAATTGGGGGTACAGAATCATAATTTGGAAAAACTGTTTTTT. The chain is built from TRBV25-1 and TRBJ1-4; tentative D call: TRBD1 (5 bases). Deletions cut 1 base from V and 8 bases from J, with 23 bases between. The CDR3 covers 18 residues. Germline V gives CDR1 MGHDK, CDR2 SYGVNS.

The V and J genes are TRBV14 and TRBJ1-1; D unclear. This CDR3 has 13 amino acids. CDR1 and CDR2 from the germline V gene are SGHDN and FVKESK. The V and J ends lost 3 bases and 4 bases respectively, with 9 bases between them. This CDR3 is CASSHRTATEAFF. CDR3 bases: TGTGCCAGCAGCCATCGCACAGCCACTGAAGCTTTCTTT.